What follows are 18 T cell receptor beta chains derived from one specimen sequenced in a study of blood T cell repertoires in COVID-19. TCRdb's copy holds only in-frame clones and misses some; the assay was immunoSEQ multiplex PCR. The sample contains 55,000 to 90,000 clones, around 89% of which appear only once. Specimen: peripheral blood. The receptors were sampled from a human donor in a cohort sampled during active COVID-19.

As regards this clone: Other DNA sequences in this specimen translate into the identical CDR3. The chain links TRBV5-1 to TRBJ2-5; D remains ambiguous. CDR3 length: 13 amino acids. Trimming left V 0 bases short and J 5 bases short, with 8 bases between. CDR1 and CDR2 from the germline V gene are SGHRS and YFSETQ. The DNA for the CDR3 is TGCGCCAGCAGCTTGGTGGTCGGGGAGACCCAGTACTTC. Residues: CASSLVVGETQYF.

This rearrangement joins TRBV6-5 to TRBJ2-5; D call uncertain. From germline, CDR1 is MNHEY and CDR2 SVGAGI. V dropped 5 bases and J dropped 3 bases, with 7 bases sitting between them. The CDR3 runs 12 residues. The CDR3 coding sequence is TGTGCCAGCAGTCAGGCCGAAGAGACCCAGTACTTC. This gives the protein CASSQAEETQYF.

The rearrangement uses TRBV28 and TRBJ2-2, with D maybe TRBD2 (6 bases). Per the germline V gene, CDR1 is MDHEN and CDR2 is SYDVKM. V lost 3 bases, J lost 4 bases, and 9 bases lay in between. CDR3 size: 14 residues. The CDR3 sequence is CASSLGGPTGELFF. The CDR3 DNA reads as TGTGCCAGCAGTTTGGGGGGACCCACCGGGGAGCTGTTTTTT.

This clone has more than one count but fewer than ten. This chain links TRBV11-1 with TRBJ2-1; 10 bases map to TRBD2. With 1 base clipped from V and 7 bases from J, the junction kept 7 bases outside the gene matches. The CDR3 is 16 amino acids. Germline lookup yields CDR1 SGHAT and CDR2 FQDESV (reference sequence). As DNA, the CDR3 is TGTGCCAGCAGCTTAGATGGACTAGCGGCAGAAAATGAGCAGTTCTTC. Its protein product is CASSLDGLAAENEQFF.

The gene calls are TRBV18 and TRBJ1-1, with 8 bases identical to TRBD1. V trimming: 5 bases; J trimming: 6 bases; junction bases outside the gene matches: 20. CDR3 size: 18 residues. Germline CDR1 and CDR2: KGHSH and LQKENI. The CDR3 is CASSANMASRTGLAEAFF. The CDR3 region has the DNA TGTGCCAGCTCAGCGAACATGGCGTCCCGGACAGGGTTGGCTGAAGCTTTCTTT.

The rearrangement uses TRBV7-2 and TRBJ2-7; TRBD1 matches 9 bases. The CDR3 covers 15 residues. With 5 bases clipped from V and 3 bases from J, the junction kept 8 bases outside the gene matches. The V gene's germline CDR1 is SGHTA and CDR2 FQGNSA. The CDR3 bases are TGTGCCAGCAGCATCAAACAGGGGGCAGTCTACGAGCAGTACTTC. Amino acids: CASSIKQGAVYEQYF.

V gene TRBV19 combines with J gene TRBJ1-1; no reliable D call. CDR1 is LNHDA and CDR2 is SQIVND in the germline V gene (reference sequence). V lost 4 bases and J 4 bases, leaving 10 bases between the germline ends. CDR3 length: 13 residues. CDR3 protein: CASSTWGGTEAFF. CDR3 bases: TGTGCCAGTAGTACTTGGGGAGGCACTGAAGCTTTCTTT. The variable domain in full, completed from reference TRBV19 and TRBJ1-1, reads DGGITQSPKYLFRKEGQNVTLSCEQNLNHDAMYWYRQDPGQGLRLIYYSQIVNDFQKGDIAEGYSVSREKKESFPLTVTSAQKNPTAFYLCASSTWGGTEAFFGQGTRLTVV.

The V and J genes are TRBV10-3 and TRBJ2-7; 11 bases are shared with TRBD2. CDR3 length equals 18 residues. Unmatched junction bases numbered 20, after V lost 8 bases and J lost 5 bases. Germline V gene lookup returns CDR1 ENHRY and CDR2 SYGVKD. CDR3 nucleotides: TGTGCCATCGTTCCCCCCTCAACCTTAGCGGGAGGGCCCCACGAGCAGTACTTC. It encodes CAIVPPSTLAGGPHEQYF.

This chain links TRBV7-9 with TRBJ2-5, with 7 bases identical to TRBD2. The CDR3 length is 15 residues. After removal of 1 base from V and 5 bases from J, the junction contained 7 bases not matched to a gene. CDR1 SEHNR and CDR2 FQNEAQ come from the germline V gene (reference sequence). CDR3 sequence reads: CASSLGGRGWETQYF. CDR3 bases: TGTGCCAGCAGCTTAGGCGGGAGAGGTTGGGAGACCCAGTACTTC.

The rearrangement uses TRBV19 and TRBJ2-2, with unresolved D. This CDR3 is 14 amino acids long. Between the trimmed V and J ends, which lost 5 bases and 5 bases, there was a span of 12 bases. CDR1 is LNHDA and CDR2 is SQIVND in the germline V gene (reference sequence). CDR3 loop: CASSFGLRTGELFF. CDR3 DNA: TGTGCCAGTAGTTTTGGGCTCCGGACCGGGGAGCTGTTTTTT. The full variable domain, with the rest looked up from reference TRBV19 and TRBJ2-2, is DGGITQSPKYLFRKEGQNVTLSCEQNLNHDAMYWYRQDPGQGLRLIYYSQIVNDFQKGDIAEGYSVSREKKESFPLTVTSAQKNPTAFYLCASSFGLRTGELFFGEGSRLTVL.

This chain links TRBV3-1 (or the pseudogene TRBV3-2) with TRBJ1-2, with 7 nucleotides matching TRBD1. Trimming cost V 4 bases and J 5 bases; bases outside gene matches: 10. The CDR3 loop spans 15 amino acids. Germline values: CDR1 LGHDT, CDR2 YNNKEL (reference sequence). CDR3 nucleotides: TGTGCCAGCAGCCCTTCATCGACAGGGTCATATGGCTACACCTTC. Translation: CASSPSSTGSYGYTF.

The rearrangement uses TRBV18 and TRBJ2-7; D gene unclear. The ends were cut back, 3 bases at V and 3 bases at J, with 9 bases in the middle. The CDR3 runs 13 residues. Per the germline V gene, CDR1 is KGHSH and CDR2 is LQKENI. The CDR3 here is CASSPAPGYEQYF. The CDR3 region has the DNA TGTGCCAGCTCACCGGCCCCGGGCTACGAGCAGTACTTC. The whole variable domain, remainder taken from reference TRBV18 and TRBJ2-7, is NAGVMQNPRHLVRRRGQEARLRCSPMKGHSHVYWYRQLPEEGLKFMVYLQKENIIDESGMPKERFSAEFPKEGPSILRIQQVVRGDSAAYFCASSPAPGYEQYFGPGTRLTVT.

The genes are TRBV5-1 and TRBJ2-5; weak D call: TRBD1 (6 bases). The CDR3 spans 15 residues. CDR1 is SGHRS, CDR2 YFSETQ, per germline. Trimming shortened V by 4 bases and J by 2 bases, and 15 bases separated the two germline ends. This CDR3 is CASSQPDQGQETQYF. CDR3 bases: TGCGCCAGCAGCCAACCTGATCAGGGGCAAGAGACCCAGTACTTC.

This chain links TRBV6-5 with TRBJ2-2; possibly TRBD1 for D (5 bases). In germline, CDR1 is MNHEY, CDR2 SVGAGI. This CDR3 contains 14 residues. V was pared by 6 bases and J by 4 bases, with 12 bases between. The CDR3 DNA follows: TGTGCCAGCAGCTGGGGCGGTGGCACCGGGGAGCTGTTTTTT. Translation gives CASSWGGGTGELFF.

The chain uses TRBV4-1 and TRBJ2-1, with D perhaps TRBD1 (6 bases). The CDR3 totals 16 residues. Deletions cut 1 base from V and 3 bases from J, with 13 bases between. Germline assignment: CDR1 MGHRA and CDR2 YSYEKL. The CDR3: CASSQGGTGYYNEQFF. The CDR3 DNA sequence: TGCGCCAGCAGCCAAGGCGGTACAGGGTACTACAATGAGCAGTTCTTC.

The chain recombines TRBV7-2 with TRBJ1-2, with a tentative D call TRBD1 (6 bases). Germline lookup yields CDR1 SGHTA and CDR2 FQGNSA. The V end lost 1 base, the J end lost 4 bases, and 13 bases lay between the germline ends. CDR3 length equals 15 residues. The CDR3 DNA follows: TGTGCCAGCAGCTTAGGAGGTGGGGGCGGCTATGGCTACACCTTC. Its translation: CASSLGGGGGYGYTF.

The table lists this clone with a few counts. The chain uses TRBV2 and TRBJ1-1, with D possibly matching TRBD1 (6 bases). CDR1 and CDR2 from the germline V gene are SNHLY and FYNNEI. V lost 7 bases, J lost 8 bases, and 17 bases lay in between. The CDR3 loop spans 13 amino acids. The CDR3 spells CASIDPPGTEAFF. In DNA, the CDR3 is TGTGCCAGCATCGACCCTCCGGGGACAGAAGCTTTCTTT.

This sequence joins TRBV7-9 and TRBJ2-1, with 7 positions matching TRBD1. V shed 2 bases and J 2 bases; nucleotides not matched to a gene: 3. This CDR3 contains 15 residues. CDR1 is SEHNR, CDR2 FQNEAQ, per germline (reference sequence). The CDR3 nucleotides are TGTGCCAGCAGCTTACCGGGGACAGCCTACAATGAGCAGTTCTTC. Its protein product is CASSLPGTAYNEQFF.